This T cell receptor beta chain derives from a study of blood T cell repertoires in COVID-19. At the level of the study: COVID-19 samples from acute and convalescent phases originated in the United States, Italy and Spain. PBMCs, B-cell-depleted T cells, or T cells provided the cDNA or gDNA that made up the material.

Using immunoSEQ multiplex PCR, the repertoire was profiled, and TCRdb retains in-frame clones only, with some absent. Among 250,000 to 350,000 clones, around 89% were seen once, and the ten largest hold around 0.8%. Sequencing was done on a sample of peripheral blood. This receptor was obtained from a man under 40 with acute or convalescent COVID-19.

The CDR3 DNA reads TGTGCCAGCAGCGCCGCGGGGCGCCTTGAGCAGTTCTTC. Translated, it gives CASSAAGRLEQFF. The chain employs TRBV9 and TRBJ2-1, with a tentative D call TRBD2 (6 bases). Germline loops: CDR1 SGDLS, CDR2 YYNGEE. CDR3 length: 13 residues. Trimming shortened V by 3 bases and J by 9 bases, and 13 bases separated the two germline ends. Complete variable domain (other parts from reference TRBV9 and TRBJ2-1): DSGVTQTPKHLITATGQRVTLRCSPRSGDLSVYWYQQSLDQGLQFLIQYYNGEERAKGNILERFSAQQFPDLHSELNLSSLELGDSALYFCASSAAGRLEQFFGPGTRLTVL.